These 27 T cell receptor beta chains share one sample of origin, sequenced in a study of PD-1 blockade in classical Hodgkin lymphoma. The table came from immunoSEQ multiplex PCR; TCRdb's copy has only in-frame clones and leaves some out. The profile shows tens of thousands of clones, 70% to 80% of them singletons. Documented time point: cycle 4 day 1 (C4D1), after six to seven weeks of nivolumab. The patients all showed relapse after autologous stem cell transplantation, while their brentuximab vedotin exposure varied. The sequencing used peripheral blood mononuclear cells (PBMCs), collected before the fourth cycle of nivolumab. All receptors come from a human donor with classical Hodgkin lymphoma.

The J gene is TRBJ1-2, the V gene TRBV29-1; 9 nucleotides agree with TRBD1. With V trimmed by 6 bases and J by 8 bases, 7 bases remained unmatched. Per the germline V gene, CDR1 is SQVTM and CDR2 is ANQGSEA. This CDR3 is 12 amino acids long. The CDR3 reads CSVINRGHGYTF. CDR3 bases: TGCAGCGTGATCAACAGGGGGCACGGCTACACCTTC.

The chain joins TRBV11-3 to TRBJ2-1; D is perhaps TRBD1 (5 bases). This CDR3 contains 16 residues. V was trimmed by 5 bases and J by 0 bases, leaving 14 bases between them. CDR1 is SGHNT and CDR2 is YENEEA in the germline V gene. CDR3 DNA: TGTGCCAGCAGCCCAGGGTTAGGTAGCTCCTACAATGAGCAGTTCTTC. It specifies CASSPGLGSSYNEQFF.

The CDR3 sequence is CASSLTGTDYEQYF. The CDR3 nucleotides are TGTGCCAGCAGCCTCACAGGGACAGACTACGAGCAGTACTTC. The rearrangement uses TRBV6-6 and TRBJ2-7; TRBD1 agrees at 7 bases. The germline gives CDR1 MNHNY, CDR2 SVGAGI (reference sequence). This CDR3 spans 14 amino acids. Trimming at V came to 6 bases and at J to 3 bases, leaving 8 bases not matched to a gene.

Here the CDR3 DNA reads TGTGCCAGCAGCTCCACGCTTGGCTACACCTTC. Residues: CASSSTLGYTF. The J gene is TRBJ1-2, the V gene TRBV21-1. TRBV21-1 is shown as a pseudogene. CDR3 length: 11 residues.

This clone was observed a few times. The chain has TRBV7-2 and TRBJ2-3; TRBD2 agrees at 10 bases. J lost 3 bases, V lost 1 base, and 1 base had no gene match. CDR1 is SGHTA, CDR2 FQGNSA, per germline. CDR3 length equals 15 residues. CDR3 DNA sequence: TGTGCCAGCAGCTTAGTAGCGGGGGGAACAGATACGCAGTATTTT. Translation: CASSLVAGGTDTQYF.

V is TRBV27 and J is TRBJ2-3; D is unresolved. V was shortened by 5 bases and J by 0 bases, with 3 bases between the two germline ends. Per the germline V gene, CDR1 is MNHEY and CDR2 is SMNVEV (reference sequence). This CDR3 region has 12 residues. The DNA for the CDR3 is TGTGCCAGCAGTCCAAGCACAGATACGCAGTATTTT. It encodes CASSPSTDTQYF.

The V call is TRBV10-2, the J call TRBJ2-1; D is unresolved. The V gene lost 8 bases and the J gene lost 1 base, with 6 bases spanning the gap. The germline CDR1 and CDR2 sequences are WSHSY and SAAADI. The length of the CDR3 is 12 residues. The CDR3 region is CASGRSYNEQFF. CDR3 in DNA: TGCGCCAGCGGTCGGTCCTACAATGAGCAGTTCTTC.

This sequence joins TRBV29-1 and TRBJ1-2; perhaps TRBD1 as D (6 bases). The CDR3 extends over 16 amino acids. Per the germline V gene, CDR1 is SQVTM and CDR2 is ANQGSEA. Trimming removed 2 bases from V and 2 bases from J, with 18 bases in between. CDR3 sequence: CSVEPRGQGTNYGYTF. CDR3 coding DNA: TGCAGCGTTGAACCCCGGGGTCAGGGGACCAACTATGGCTACACCTTC.

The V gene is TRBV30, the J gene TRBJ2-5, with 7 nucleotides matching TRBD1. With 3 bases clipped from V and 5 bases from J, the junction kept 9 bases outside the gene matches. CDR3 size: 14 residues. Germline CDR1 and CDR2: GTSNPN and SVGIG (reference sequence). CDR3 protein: CAWRARGFLETQYF. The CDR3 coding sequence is TGTGCCTGGAGGGCCAGGGGGTTTTTGGAGACCCAGTACTTC.

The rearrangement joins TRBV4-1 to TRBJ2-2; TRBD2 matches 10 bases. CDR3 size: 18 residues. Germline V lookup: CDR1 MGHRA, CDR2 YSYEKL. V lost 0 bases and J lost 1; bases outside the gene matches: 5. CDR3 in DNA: TGCGCCAGCAGCCAAGATTATAGACTAGCGGGGAACACCGGGGAGCTGTTTTTT. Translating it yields CASSQDYRLAGNTGELFF.

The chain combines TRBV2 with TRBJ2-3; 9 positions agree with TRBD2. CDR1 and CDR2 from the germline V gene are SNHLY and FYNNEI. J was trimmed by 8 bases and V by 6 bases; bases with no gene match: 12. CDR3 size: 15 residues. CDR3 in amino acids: CASRPGLAGQGTQYF. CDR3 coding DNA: TGTGCCAGCAGACCGGGACTAGCAGGGCAGGGTACGCAGTATTTT.

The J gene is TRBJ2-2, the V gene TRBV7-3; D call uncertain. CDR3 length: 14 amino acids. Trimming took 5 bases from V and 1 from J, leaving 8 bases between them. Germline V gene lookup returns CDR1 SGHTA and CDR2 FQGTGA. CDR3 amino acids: CASSNGRNTGELFF. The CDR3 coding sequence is TGTGCCAGCAGCAACGGCAGGAACACCGGGGAGCTGTTTTTT.

This chain's CDR3 is CASSPKLLYGYTF. As DNA, the CDR3 is TGCGCCAGCAGCCCAAAGTTACTGTATGGCTACACCTTC. The rearrangement links TRBV4-3 to TRBJ1-2; D remains ambiguous. Trimming pared 4 bases from V and 5 bases from J, leaving 11 bases between. The CDR3 contains 13 residues. Germline CDR1 is LGHNA and CDR2 is YSLEER.

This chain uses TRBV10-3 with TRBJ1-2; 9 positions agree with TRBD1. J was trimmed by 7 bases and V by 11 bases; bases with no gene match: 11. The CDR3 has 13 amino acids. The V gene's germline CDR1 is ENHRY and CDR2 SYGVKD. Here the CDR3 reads CASSGGTGIGYTF. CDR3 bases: TGTGCCTCCTCAGGGGGGACAGGGATTGGCTACACCTTC.

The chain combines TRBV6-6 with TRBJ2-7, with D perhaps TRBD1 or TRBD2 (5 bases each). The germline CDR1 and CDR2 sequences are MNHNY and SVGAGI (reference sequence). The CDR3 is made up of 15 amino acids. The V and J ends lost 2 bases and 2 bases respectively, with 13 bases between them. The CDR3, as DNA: TGTGCCAGCAGTTACAGTCGGGGCGATACCTACGAGCAGTACTTC. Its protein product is CASSYSRGDTYEQYF.

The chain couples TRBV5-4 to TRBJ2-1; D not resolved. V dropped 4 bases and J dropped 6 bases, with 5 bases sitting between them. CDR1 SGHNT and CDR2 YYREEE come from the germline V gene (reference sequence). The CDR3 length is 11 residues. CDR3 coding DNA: TGTGCCAGCAGCAAGGGCAATGAGCAGTTCTTC. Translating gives CASSKGNEQFF.

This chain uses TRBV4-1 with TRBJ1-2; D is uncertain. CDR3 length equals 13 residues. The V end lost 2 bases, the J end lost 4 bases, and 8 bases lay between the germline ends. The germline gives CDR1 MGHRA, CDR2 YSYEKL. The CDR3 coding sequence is TGCGCCAGCAGCCAACGTGACGGCTATGGCTACACCTTC. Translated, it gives CASSQRDGYGYTF.

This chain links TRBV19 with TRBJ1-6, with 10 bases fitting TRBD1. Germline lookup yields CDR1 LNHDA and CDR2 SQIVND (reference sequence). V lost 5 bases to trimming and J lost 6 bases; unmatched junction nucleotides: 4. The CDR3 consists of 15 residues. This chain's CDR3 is CASSAGQGGNSPLHF. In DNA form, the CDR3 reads TGTGCCAGTAGTGCCGGACAGGGGGGTAATTCACCCCTCCACTTT. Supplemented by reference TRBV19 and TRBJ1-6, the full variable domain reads DGGITQSPKYLFRKEGQNVTLSCEQNLNHDAMYWYRQDPGQGLRLIYYSQIVNDFQKGDIAEGYSVSREKKESFPLTVTSAQKNPTAFYLCASSAGQGGNSPLHFGNGTRLTVT.

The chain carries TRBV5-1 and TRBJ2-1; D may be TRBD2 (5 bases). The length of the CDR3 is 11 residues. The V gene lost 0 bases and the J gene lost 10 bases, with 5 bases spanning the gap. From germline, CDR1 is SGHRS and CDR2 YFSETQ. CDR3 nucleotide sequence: TGCGCCAGCAGCTTGGGAGGGGAGCAGTTCTTC. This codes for CASSLGGEQFF.

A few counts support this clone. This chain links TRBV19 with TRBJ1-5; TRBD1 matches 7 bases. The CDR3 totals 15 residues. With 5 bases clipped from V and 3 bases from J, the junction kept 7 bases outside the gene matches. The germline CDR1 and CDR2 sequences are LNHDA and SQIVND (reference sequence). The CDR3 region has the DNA TGTGCCAGTAGTCCGTTAGACAGGGACAATCAGCCCCAGCATTTT. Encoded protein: CASSPLDRDNQPQHF.

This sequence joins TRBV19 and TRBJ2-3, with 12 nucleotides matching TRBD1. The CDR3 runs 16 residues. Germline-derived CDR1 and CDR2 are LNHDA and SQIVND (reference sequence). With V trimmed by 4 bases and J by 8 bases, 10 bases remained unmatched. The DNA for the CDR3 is TGTGCCAGTAGTACACCCCGGGACAGGGGGCTTGGTACGCAGTATTTT. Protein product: CASSTPRDRGLGTQYF.

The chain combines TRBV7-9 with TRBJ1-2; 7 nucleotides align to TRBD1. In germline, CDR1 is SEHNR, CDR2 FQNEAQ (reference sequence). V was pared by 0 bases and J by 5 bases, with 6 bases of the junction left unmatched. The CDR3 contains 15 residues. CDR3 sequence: CASSLAPRQGYGYTF. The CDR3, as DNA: TGTGCCAGCAGCTTAGCGCCGCGACAGGGATATGGCTACACCTTC.

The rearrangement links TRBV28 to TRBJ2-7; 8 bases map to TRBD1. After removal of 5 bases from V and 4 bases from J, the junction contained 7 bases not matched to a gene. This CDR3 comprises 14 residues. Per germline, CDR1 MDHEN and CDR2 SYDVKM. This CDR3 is CASSHGQGGYEQYF. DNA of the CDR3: TGTGCCAGCAGTCACGGACAGGGTGGTTACGAGCAGTACTTC. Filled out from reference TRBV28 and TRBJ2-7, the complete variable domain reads DVKVTQSSRYLVKRTGEKVFLECVQDMDHENMFWYRQDPGLGLRLIYFSYDVKMKEKGDIPEGYSVSREKKERFSLILESASTNQTSMYLCASSHGQGGYEQYFGPGTRLTVT.

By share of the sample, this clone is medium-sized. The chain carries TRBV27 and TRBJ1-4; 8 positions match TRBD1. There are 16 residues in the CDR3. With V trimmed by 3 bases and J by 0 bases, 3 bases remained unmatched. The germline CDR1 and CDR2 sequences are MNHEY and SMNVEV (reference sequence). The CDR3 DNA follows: TGTGCCAGCAGTTTCCAACAGGGGGCAACTAATGAAAAACTGTTTTTT. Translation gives CASSFQQGATNEKLFF.

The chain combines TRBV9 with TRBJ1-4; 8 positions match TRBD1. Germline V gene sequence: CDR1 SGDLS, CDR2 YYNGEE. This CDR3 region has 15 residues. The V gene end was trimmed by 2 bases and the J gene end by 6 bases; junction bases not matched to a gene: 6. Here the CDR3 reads CASSVAQGDYEKLFF. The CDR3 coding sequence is TGTGCCAGCAGCGTGGCACAGGGGGATTATGAAAAACTGTTTTTT.

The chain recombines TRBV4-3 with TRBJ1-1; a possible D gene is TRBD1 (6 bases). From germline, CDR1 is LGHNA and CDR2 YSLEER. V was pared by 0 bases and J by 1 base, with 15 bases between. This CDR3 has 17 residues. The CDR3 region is CASSQDRGQGKNTEAFF. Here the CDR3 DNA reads TGCGCCAGCAGCCAAGACCGGGGGCAGGGGAAGAACACTGAAGCTTTCTTT.

In nucleotides, the CDR3 is TGCGCCAGCAGCACCGCGGGGACAGAGAATGAAAAACTGTTTTTT. Its translation is CASSTAGTENEKLFF. This rearrangement joins TRBV5-1 to TRBJ1-4, with TRBD1 matching over 7 bases. The CDR3 loop spans 15 amino acids. The germline CDR1 and CDR2 sequences are SGHRS and YFSETQ. V dropped 4 bases and J dropped 5; count of bases not matched to a gene: 8.